This T cell receptor (beta chain) stems from a study of blood T cells in healthy people across ages. Findings of the study overall: Both naive CD4+ cell counts and diversity were greater in long-lived donors than in aged donors.

The V gene's germline CDR1 is SGHRS and CDR2 YFSETQ. The CDR3 spans 13 residues. It was with a sample-barcoded 5' primer and a J-beta primer mix that a second PCR of about 7 to 12 cycles was run. TCRdb processed the 5' RACE reads anew with MiXCR; each CDR3 protein has one entry. The sample yields roughly 800,000 distinct CDR3 sequences, around 24% seen once. For this clonotype: Its specificity is not known.

A further study also used this sample, focusing on T cells of mothers and their children. That work contributes: Thymic selection molds TCR recombination output in much the same way for related pairs as for unrelated pairs. It was related mother-child pairs that showed slightly higher overlap than unrelated pairs, without reaching significance.

The clonotype was recovered from a boy younger than 18 in good health. The specimen was blood. The chain joins TRBV5-1 to TRBJ2-5, with TRBD2 as a possible D gene (5 bases). The J call may be in error: the DNA end matches TRBJ2-7 better. For the CDR3, the DNA is TGCGCCAGCAACGGGGTCCCCGCCGGCGAGCAGTACTTC. Translating it yields CASNGVPAGEQYF.